This entry describes one TCR beta chain. No cognate antigen has been identified for it. No base quality information exists; no much larger clone differs at one position. This specimen comes from a study of CD4+ T cells in melanoma (dated by TCRdb to between 2021 and 2024). The study in broad terms: Neoantigen-specific CD4+ T cells in human melanoma were what the study investigated.

The CDR3 starts with the cysteine, ends with the phenylalanine, and has 13 residues. Only the CDR3 DNA is retained, 39 bases long and in frame from the first base. The germline V gene supplies CDR1 MNHNS and CDR2 SASEGT. V and J are trimmed by 7 bases and 8 bases, and the gene matches miss 8 bases of the junction. The library was obtained by the immunoSEQ multiplex PCR assay. TCRdb took over this immuneACCESS table, retaining in-frame rearrangements with V and J assigned. Such tables are incomplete; in checked studies, under half of the missing clones stem from an unresolved V gene, and the remainder is unexplained. The sample table holds some 10,000 clones, of which approximately 67% were seen once. The ten largest make up approximately 11% of the sample. Donors were patients with melanoma. What the work shows at the level of the full study, not this receptor alone: According to the report, neoantigen-specific CD4+ T cells in melanoma displayed diverse differentiation states. The report described a correlation between neoantigen-specific CD4+ T cells and the function of CD8+ T cells, macrophages and B cells.

Rearrangement joined TRBV6-1 to TRBJ1-2, and 9 junction bases match TRBD1. Material for sequencing was cells from a culture (not recorded whether cultured in vitro). The clonotype was recovered from a human donor with melanoma. The DNA sequence reads TGTGCCAGCACTTCAGACAGGGGGGGAGGCTACACCTTC. The translation is CASTSDRGGGYTF.